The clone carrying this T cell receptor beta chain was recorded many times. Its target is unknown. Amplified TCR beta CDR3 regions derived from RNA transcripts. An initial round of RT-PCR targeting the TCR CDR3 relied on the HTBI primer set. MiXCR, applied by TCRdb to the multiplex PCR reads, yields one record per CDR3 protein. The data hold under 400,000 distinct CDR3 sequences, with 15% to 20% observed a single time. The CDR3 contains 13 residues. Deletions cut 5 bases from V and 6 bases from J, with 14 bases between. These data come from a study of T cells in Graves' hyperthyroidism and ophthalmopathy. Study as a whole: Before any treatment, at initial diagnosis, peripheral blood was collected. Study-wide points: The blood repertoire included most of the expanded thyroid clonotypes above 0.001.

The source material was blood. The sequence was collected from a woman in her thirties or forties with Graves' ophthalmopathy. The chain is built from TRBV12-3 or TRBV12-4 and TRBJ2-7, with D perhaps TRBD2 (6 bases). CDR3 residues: CASSPLGGFEQYF. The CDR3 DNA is TGTGCCAGCAGTCCTCTAGGAGGGTTCGAGCAGTACTTC.